These 25 T cell receptor beta chains originate from one sample sequenced in a study of human T cells and chemical hapten exposure. The sample's time point: patch test 2, 6 weeks after DPC sensitization. Treatment meaning: therapeutic diphenylcyclopropenone sensitization with weekly scalp DPC. One entry per CDR3 protein results from TCRdb running MiXCR on the RACE reads. The sample consists of over 85,000 distinct CDR3 sequences, approximately 8.6% of them appearing once. The sequencing here drew on whole blood, taken in connection with sensitization to the hapten diphenylcyclopropenone (DPC). All receptors derive from a middle-aged woman with alopecia areata. Some clones in this sample may be carry-over from other donors' samples.

The CDR3 region is CASSPPKGRDSQPQHF. CDR3 in DNA: TGTGCCAGCTCACCACCGAAAGGGAGGGATTCTCAGCCCCAGCATTTT. The chain carries TRBV18 and TRBJ1-5; no definite D call. This CDR3 contains 16 residues. Between the trimmed V and J ends, which lost 0 bases and 6 bases, there was a span of 15 bases. Germline V gives CDR1 KGHSH, CDR2 LQKENI.

This clonotype occurred many times. J is TRBJ1-1 and V is TRBV18; TRBD1 is a possible D gene (6 bases). In germline, CDR1 is KGHSH, CDR2 LQKENI. The V end was cut by 3 bases, the J end by 4 bases, with 12 bases between. The CDR3 is made up of 14 amino acids. As DNA, the CDR3 is TGTGCCAGCTCACCCCAGGGGCAGGGCACTGAAGCTTTCTTT. Translated, it gives CASSPQGQGTEAFF.

This clonotype was recorded many times. The chain couples TRBV14 to TRBJ2-2, with no clear D. The CDR3 has 13 residues. V shed 4 bases and J shed 0 bases, with 3 bases lying between them. Germline lookup yields CDR1 SGHDN and CDR2 FVKESK. Written as DNA, the CDR3 is TGTGCCAGCAGCCCTACGAACACCGGGGAGCTGTTTTTT. Its translation is CASSPTNTGELFF. The full variable domain, with the rest looked up from reference TRBV14 and TRBJ2-2, is EAGVTQFPSHSVIEKGQTVTLRCDPISGHDNLYWYRRVMGKEIKFLLHFVKESKQDESGMPNNRFLAERTGGTYSTLKVQPAELEDSGVYFCASSPTNTGELFFGEGSRLTVL.

This clonotype was observed many times. V is TRBV6-2 or TRBV6-3 and J is TRBJ2-1; TRBD2 matches at 14 bases. This CDR3 is 14 amino acids long. V trimming: 10 bases; J trimming: 10 bases; junction bases outside the gene matches: 9. Germline V gene sequence: CDR1 MNHEY, CDR2 SVGEGT. The CDR3 is CATDPGLAGVEQFF. The CDR3 DNA reads TGTGCCACCGACCCGGGACTAGCGGGAGTCGAGCAGTTCTTC.

This clonotype has just a few counts. The V call is TRBV4-2, the J call TRBJ1-1; a weak D match, TRBD1 (6 bases). The germline V gene encodes CDR1 LGHNA and CDR2 YNFKEQ. Trimming took 1 base from V and 1 from J, leaving 10 bases between them. This CDR3 contains 15 residues. This CDR3 is CASSQAGGANTEAFF. The CDR3 region has the DNA TGTGCCAGCAGCCAAGCGGGGGGGGCGAACACTGAAGCTTTCTTT.

V usage is TRBV20-1 and J usage is TRBJ2-2; D is possibly TRBD1 (6 bases). This CDR3 contains 14 residues. Germline CDR1 and CDR2: DFQATT and SNEGSKA (reference sequence). V lost 3 bases and J 6 bases, leaving 14 bases between the germline ends. CDR3 residues: CSASRPGVAGELFF. The CDR3 DNA reads TGCAGTGCTAGCCGACCAGGGGTGGCCGGGGAGCTGTTTTTT.

This clonotype showed up many times. V gene TRBV20-1 combines with J gene TRBJ1-3; D is unresolved. Looked up from germline, CDR1 is DFQATT and CDR2 is SNEGSKA (reference sequence). This CDR3 comprises 15 residues. Between the trimmed V and J ends, which lost 3 bases and 0 bases, there was a span of 12 bases. The CDR3, as DNA: TGCAGTGCTAGCCCTTACTCCATCTCTGGAAACACCATATATTTT. Its translation: CSASPYSISGNTIYF.

V is TRBV6-2 or TRBV6-3 and J is TRBJ1-5; possible D gene TRBD1, 5 bases. This CDR3 comprises 15 residues. The V gene lost 5 bases and the J gene lost 4 bases, with 15 bases spanning the gap. CDR1 is MNHEY, CDR2 SVGEGT, per germline. The CDR3 sequence: CASSNWGRGNQPQHF. CDR3 nucleotides: TGTGCCAGCAGTAACTGGGGCCGGGGGAATCAGCCCCAGCATTTT.

This clonotype was seen repeatedly, ten times or more. The V gene is TRBV28, the J gene TRBJ1-5; D is uncertain. Germline-derived CDR1 and CDR2 are MDHEN and SYDVKM. The length of the CDR3 is 12 residues. Trimming removed 5 bases from V and 3 bases from J, with 5 bases in between. CDR3 sequence (DNA): TGTGCCAGCAGTCAGGACAATCAGCCCCAGCATTTT. Translating gives CASSQDNQPQHF.

In this sample, this clonotype turned up many times. V and J are TRBV10-3 and TRBJ2-7; 9 bases line up with TRBD1. Germline CDR1 ENHRY, CDR2 SYGVKD. The CDR3 length is 13 residues. V shed 4 bases and J 5 bases; nucleotides not matched to a gene: 3. CDR3: CAISGTGDHEQYF. The CDR3 DNA reads TGTGCCATCAGTGGGACAGGGGACCACGAGCAGTACTTC.

In its sample, this clonotype was seen a few times. The gene calls are TRBV3-1 and TRBJ2-6, with D perhaps being TRBD1 or TRBD2 (5 bases each). Trimming pared 6 bases from V and 1 base from J, leaving 13 bases between. The CDR3 loop spans 16 amino acids. The germline V gene has CDR1 LGHDT and CDR2 YNNKEL (reference sequence). The CDR3 DNA sequence: TGTGCCAGCAGGCACCAGGGAGCATCTGGGGCCAACGTCCTGACTTTC. Its translation is CASRHQGASGANVLTF.

The chain joins TRBV9 to TRBJ2-1, with D tentatively TRBD2 (6 bases). Trimming removed 4 bases at V and 4 bases at J, with 18 bases between. The CDR3 sequence is 16 residues long. Germline lookup yields CDR1 SGDLS and CDR2 YYNGEE. CDR3 amino acids: CASSLRASELYNEQFF. CDR3 coding DNA: TGTGCCAGCAGCCTCCGTGCTAGCGAGCTTTACAATGAGCAGTTCTTC.

This clonotype has ten or more counts. This sequence joins TRBV30 and TRBJ2-1, with TRBD2 matching 9 bases. Germline lookup yields CDR1 GTSNPN and CDR2 SVGIG (reference sequence). CDR3 length: 14 amino acids. With V trimmed by 3 bases and J by 4 bases, 4 bases remained unmatched. The CDR3 DNA reads as TGTGCCTGGAGCCCCGCGGGAGGGTACAATGAGCAGTTCTTC. Its translation: CAWSPAGGYNEQFF.

The sample holds many counts of this clonotype. This chain joins TRBV11-2 and TRBJ2-1; 13 bases map to TRBD2. Germline V gives CDR1 SGHAT, CDR2 FQNNGV. Trimming cost V 5 bases and J 5 bases; bases outside gene matches: 6. The CDR3 consists of 16 residues. The CDR3 nucleotides read TGTGCCAGCAGCGGACGACTAGCGGGAGGCCACAATGAGCAGTTCTTC. Its translation: CASSGRLAGGHNEQFF.

This clonotype was counted only a few times. At one boundary the junction diverges from the germline segment, which might be a read error. The rearrangement uses TRBV29-1 and TRBJ1-1; no clear D gene. This CDR3 contains 9 residues. Germline CDR1 SQVTM, CDR2 ANQGSEA. In DNA, the CDR3 is TGCAGCGCCGAAGGCGCCAGGCACTTT. Its translation is CSAEGARHF.

The gene calls are TRBV6-5 and TRBJ2-1; TRBD2 matches 8 bases. V was clipped by 3 bases and J by 10 bases; unmatched bases: 5. The CDR3 covers 13 residues. Germline V gene data show CDR1 as MNHEY and CDR2 as SVGAGI. The chain's CDR3 is CASSYLPSGEQFF. The CDR3 DNA reads TGTGCCAGCAGTTATTTGCCTAGCGGGGAGCAGTTCTTC.

The gene calls are TRBV4-3 and TRBJ2-7; 14 bases are shared with TRBD2. V trimming: 1 base; J trimming: 2 bases; junction bases outside the gene matches: 1. Germline CDR1 is LGHNA and CDR2 is YSLEER. This CDR3 region has 16 residues. The DNA for the CDR3 is TGCGCCAGCAGCCAAGGACTAGCGGGAGGGCCCTACGAGCAGTACTTC. Its translation: CASSQGLAGGPYEQYF.

This clonotype has ten or more counts. CDR3 protein: CATSRDTYNEQFF. DNA of the CDR3: TGTGCCACCAGCAGAGACACGTACAATGAGCAGTTCTTC. The V call is TRBV15, the J call TRBJ2-1, with D hard to call. This CDR3 region has 13 residues. V was cut by 0 bases and J by 4 bases, with 4 bases left in between. Germline CDR1 LNHNV, CDR2 YYDKDF (reference sequence).

This clonotype was found many times. The chain links TRBV6-2 or TRBV6-3 to TRBJ1-5; D is unclear. The CDR3 is 15 residues long. Germline lookup yields CDR1 MNHEY and CDR2 SVGEGT. The ends were cut back, 3 bases at V and 6 bases at J, with 15 bases in the middle. The CDR3 reads CASSYQDFSLQPQHF. The DNA of the CDR3 is TGTGCCAGCAGTTATCAGGACTTTAGCCTTCAGCCCCAGCATTTT.

This clonotype was seen repeatedly, ten times or more. The genes are TRBV28 and TRBJ2-7; D gene ambiguous. This CDR3 spans 14 amino acids. Germline CDR1 MDHEN, CDR2 SYDVKM. Trimming took off 3 bases at V and 5 bases at J, with 14 bases between the two ends. CDR3 sequence (DNA): TGTGCCAGCAGTTTTGCTGGCATTGACCACGAGCAGTACTTC. Amino acid sequence: CASSFAGIDHEQYF.

This clonotype came up many times. The gene calls are TRBV20-1 and TRBJ2-7; TRBD2 matches 11 bases. Per germline, CDR1 DFQATT and CDR2 SNEGSKA (reference sequence). J lost 0 bases, V lost 5 bases, and 24 bases had no gene match. This CDR3 is 21 amino acids long. The CDR3 DNA follows: TGCAGTGCTCACCCGGACCGGGCTAGCGGGAGGCTGGAGCTGTACTCCTACGAGCAGTACTTC. Protein product: CSAHPDRASGRLELYSYEQYF.

This clonotype was detected only once. The rearrangement joins TRBV12-3 or TRBV12-4 to TRBJ1-6; the D gene is possibly TRBD1 (5 bases). CDR3 length equals 14 residues. V shed 5 bases and J shed 9 bases, with 14 bases lying between them. Here the CDR3 DNA reads TGTGCCAGCAGTCGCCGGACAATACGTTCACCCCTCCACTTT. It specifies CASSRRTIRSPLHF.

The chain is built from TRBV10-3 and TRBJ2-7; perhaps TRBD2 as D (6 bases). Trimming cost V 0 bases and J 9 bases, with 15 bases left between them. The CDR3 spans 14 residues. Germline CDR1 is ENHRY and CDR2 is SYGVKD. The CDR3 nucleotides read TGTGCCATCAGTGAGTCGGTGGAGGGCAGAGGGCAGTACTTC. This sequence encodes CAISESVEGRGQYF.

This clonotype was detected many times. The V call is TRBV29-1, the J call TRBJ2-7; 11 nucleotides match TRBD1. Losses at the gene ends were 7 bases for V and 6 bases for J; bases not matched to a gene: 11. CDR1 is SQVTM, CDR2 ANQGSEA, per germline. The CDR3 is 14 residues long. The CDR3 DNA is TGCAGCGCTAGTGGACAGGGGGCTACAGGCGAGCAGTACTTC. Translation: CSASGQGATGEQYF.

This clonotype occurred many times. The CDR3 DNA reads TGTGCCAGCAGCTTGTATCTCACTGGGACAGATACGCAGTATTTT. This sequence encodes CASSLYLTGTDTQYF. The J gene is TRBJ2-3, the V gene TRBV5-5; D gene ambiguous. The V end lost 1 base, the J end lost 3 bases, and 12 bases lay between the germline ends. This CDR3 has 15 residues. Germline V lookup: CDR1 SGHKS, CDR2 YYEKEE (reference sequence).